The clone carrying this TCR beta chain came up many times. What it binds is not known. Germline V lookup: CDR1 LNHDA, CDR2 SQIVND (reference sequence). The CDR3 runs to 17 residues. The V segment lost 7 bases and the J segment 9 bases; nucleotides outside the gene matches: 15. The sample belongs to a study of regulatory T cells in long-lasting Graves disease. Broader study findings: Those with persistent disease had in common more public clonotypes (about 2,500) than new patients (about 900).

Arm-PCR with iRepertoire HTBI primers amplified the CDR3 regions for these TCR beta libraries. One entry per CDR3 protein results from TCRdb running MiXCR on the multiplex PCR reads. The table has under 500,000 distinct CDR3 sequences, roughly 17% seen once. The time point was: newly diagnosed GD, antithyroid drugs for less than 3 months. The authors made the TCR library using RNA they extracted from PBMCs. These data were likewise used in another study, on T cells in Graves' hyperthyroidism and ophthalmopathy.

The sample in question was peripheral blood mononuclear cells (PBMCs), obtained at new diagnosis, from a patient treated with antithyroid drugs. The V call is TRBV19, the J call TRBJ2-1, with 13 bases lining up with TRBD2. The receptor's source is a woman aged 25 to 39 with Graves disease. Written as DNA, the CDR3 is TGTGCCAGTAACACAGGGGGATGGACTAGCGGGAGTAGTGAGCAGTTCTTC. Encoded protein: CASNTGGWTSGSSEQFF.